The next 24 T cell receptor beta chains were all read from a single sample in a study of response to subunit inactivated influenza vaccine. One entry per CDR3 protein, called by TCRdb with MiXCR from the RT-PCR reads. The table includes roughly 700,000 distinct CDR3 sequences, 11% to 15% detected once. Here the sequenced sample was PBMCs from blood, taken 14 to 15 days before vaccination. Source of these receptors: a man in his fifties or sixties who received an inactivated influenza vaccine.

This clonotype was seen a few times. CDR3 nucleotide sequence: TGTGCCAGCAGTTTCTCCAGGGGTACTAATGAAAAACTGTTTTTT. Encoded protein: CASSFSRGTNEKLFF. The chain employs TRBV27 and TRBJ1-4; the D gene is possibly TRBD1 (6 bases). V was shortened by 3 bases and J by 2 bases, with 10 bases between the two germline ends. The CDR3 is made up of 15 amino acids. Germline CDR1 is MNHEY and CDR2 is SMNVEV (reference sequence).

The chain employs TRBV28 and TRBJ2-7; 11 positions match TRBD2. The CDR3 is 18 residues long. CDR1 and CDR2 from the germline V gene are MDHEN and SYDVKM. The V gene end was trimmed by 10 bases and the J gene end by 3 bases; junction bases not matched to a gene: 20. The CDR3 here is CAMGPARQGLAGGYEQYF. CDR3 coding DNA: TGTGCCATGGGCCCCGCGCGACAGGGGCTAGCGGGAGGCTACGAGCAGTACTTC.

This clonotype was seen repeatedly, ten times or more. V gene TRBV6-1 combines with J gene TRBJ1-2, with D perhaps TRBD1 (6 bases). The CDR3 runs to 15 residues. CDR1 is MNHNS and CDR2 is SASEGT in the germline V gene. Trimming pared 4 bases from V and 5 bases from J, leaving 17 bases between. Written as DNA, the CDR3 is TGTGCCAGCAGTGTAACGGGGGCCGGCATATATGGCTACACCTTC. Residues: CASSVTGAGIYGYTF.

This clonotype has a handful of counts. This chain connects TRBV7-2 to TRBJ2-7; D might be TRBD1 or TRBD2, each matching 5 bases. Trimming stripped 2 bases from V and 7 bases from J, with 12 bases between. CDR3 length: 13 residues. The germline V gene encodes CDR1 SGHTA and CDR2 FQGNSA. Written as DNA, the CDR3 is TGTGCCAGCAGCTTACGTTCAGGGAGAGAGCAGTACTTC. Its translation is CASSLRSGREQYF.

The chain recombines TRBV6-5 with TRBJ2-2, with D possibly matching TRBD2 (6 bases). Looked up from germline, CDR1 is MNHEY and CDR2 is SVGAGI. The V end lost 0 bases, the J end lost 0 bases, and 11 bases lay between the germline ends. The CDR3 sequence is 17 residues long. The CDR3 protein is CASSYSFGGSNTGELFF. The CDR3 DNA follows: TGTGCCAGCAGTTACTCGTTCGGGGGTTCGAACACCGGGGAGCTGTTTTTT.

The sample holds many counts of this clonotype. The chain carries TRBV4-2 and TRBJ2-1; 12 bases are a match to TRBD2. Germline trimming cut 0 bases from V and 2 bases from J; bases unmatched to any gene: 8. The CDR3 totals 19 residues. Germline values: CDR1 LGHNA, CDR2 YNFKEQ. Here the CDR3 reads CASSQEGLAGPKPYNEQFF. In DNA, the CDR3 is TGTGCCAGCAGCCAAGAAGGACTAGCGGGGCCGAAACCCTACAATGAGCAGTTCTTC.

CDR3 loop: CASSQKQGLFTDTQYF. The CDR3 DNA reads as TGTGCCAGCAGCCAAAAACAGGGGTTGTTCACAGATACGCAGTATTTT. The chain links TRBV14 to TRBJ2-3, with 7 positions matching TRBD1. After removal of 2 bases from V and 2 bases from J, the junction contained 7 bases not matched to a gene. Germline V gene data show CDR1 as SGHDN and CDR2 as FVKESK. The CDR3 consists of 16 residues.

The chain couples TRBV5-6 to TRBJ1-6; unclear D gene. Germline CDR1 is SGHDT and CDR2 is YYEEEE. CDR3 length: 13 residues. The V and J ends lost 0 bases and 8 bases respectively, with 6 bases between them. The CDR3 nucleotides are TGTGCCAGCAGCTTGGGCGTAGATTCACCCCTCCACTTT. This gives the protein CASSLGVDSPLHF. Looking up the rest from reference TRBV5-6 and TRBJ1-6 gives the full variable domain: DAGVTQSPTHLIKTRGQQVTLRCSPKSGHDTVSWYQQALGQGPQFIFQYYEEEERQRGNFPDRFSGHQFPNYSSELNVNALLLGDSALYLCASSLGVDSPLHFGNGTRLTVT.

The genes are TRBV25-1 and TRBJ1-6; no clear D. Deletions cut 2 bases from V and 7 bases from J, with 12 bases between. The CDR3 loop spans 15 amino acids. Germline values: CDR1 MGHDK, CDR2 SYGVNS. CDR3 loop: CASSEQQKLNSPLHF. The CDR3, as DNA: TGTGCCAGCAGTGAACAACAGAAGCTAAATTCACCCCTCCACTTT.

Here the CDR3 reads CASSPSAGTYEQYF. CDR3 bases: TGTGCCAGCTCACCATCTGCAGGAACCTACGAGCAGTACTTC. The V call is TRBV18, the J call TRBJ2-7, with no clear D. This CDR3 is built from 14 residues. Trimming left V 2 bases short and J 2 bases short, with 10 bases between. Germline V gives CDR1 KGHSH, CDR2 LQKENI. Based on the CDR3 plus reference TRBV18 and TRBJ2-7, the full variable domain is NAGVMQNPRHLVRRRGQEARLRCSPMKGHSHVYWYRQLPEEGLKFMVYLQKENIIDESGMPKERFSAEFPKEGPSILRIQQVVRGDSAAYFCASSPSAGTYEQYFGPGTRLTVT.

Only one count was recorded for this clonotype. CDR3 region: CASSFGDSYNEQFF. CDR3 coding DNA: TGTGCCAGCAGCTTTGGTGACTCCTACAATGAGCAGTTCTTC. The chain carries TRBV11-2 and TRBJ2-1; D gene uncertain. Germline CDR1 SGHAT, CDR2 FQNNGV. The CDR3 is 14 amino acids. V was pared by 3 bases and J by 0 bases, with 6 bases between.

The V call is TRBV7-3, the J call TRBJ2-1, with 8 bases fitting TRBD2. Germline CDR1 is SGHTA and CDR2 is FQGTGA. The CDR3 sequence is 15 residues long. J was trimmed by 4 bases and V by 3 bases; bases with no gene match: 5. The CDR3 region has the DNA TGTGCCAGCAGCTTTTCGGCGGGAGGATACAATGAGCAGTTCTTC. Its protein product is CASSFSAGGYNEQFF.

In its sample, this clonotype was seen many times. This CDR3 reads CASSLVGRDGYTF. CDR3 coding DNA: TGTGCCAGCAGCTTAGTCGGCAGGGACGGCTACACCTTC. V is TRBV7-9 and J is TRBJ1-2; a weak D match, TRBD1 (5 bases). V lost 1 base to trimming and J lost 8 bases, with 11 bases between them. Per the germline V gene, CDR1 is SEHNR and CDR2 is FQNEAQ (reference sequence). This CDR3 spans 13 amino acids.

As for this clonotype: This may arise from a read error, as a much more abundant clone is one base away. The chain has TRBV29-1 and TRBJ1-2; no firm D call. The CDR3 has 14 residues. V lost 4 bases and J lost 7, with 19 bases in between. CDR1 SQVTM and CDR2 ANQGSEA come from the germline V gene. The CDR3 nucleotides read TGCAGCGTTGTCTCAGTGCTCGGATCCGGTGGCTACACCTTC. This gives the protein CSVVSVLGSGGYTF.

This clonotype was seen a few times. The V call is TRBV20-1, the J call TRBJ2-1, with a tentative D call TRBD2 (6 bases). This CDR3 is built from 12 residues. In germline, CDR1 is DFQATT, CDR2 SNEGSKA (reference sequence). The CDR3 DNA reads TGCAGGGCGGGGCTAGATTACAATGAGCAGTTCTTC. It codes for CRAGLDYNEQFF.

This clonotype was detected only a few times. The rearrangement links TRBV14 to TRBJ2-7; tentatively, D is TRBD2 (6 bases). The V gene lost 3 bases and the J gene lost 3 bases, with 18 bases spanning the gap. The CDR3 has 16 residues. Germline V gene sequence: CDR1 SGHDN, CDR2 FVKESK. The DNA of the CDR3 is TGTGCCAGCAGCCAGGCCCGGGACTTGGCGGGCTACGAGCAGTACTTC. It translates to CASSQARDLAGYEQYF.

The chain uses TRBV27 and TRBJ2-7; the D gene is possibly TRBD2 (6 bases). CDR1 is MNHEY and CDR2 is SMNVEV in the germline V gene (reference sequence). The V end was cut by 8 bases, the J end by 2 bases, with 13 bases between. The CDR3 sequence is 13 residues long. The CDR3 region is CASRGYGTYEQYF. The CDR3 DNA is TGTGCCAGCCGGGGGTACGGAACCTACGAGCAGTACTTC.

About this clonotype: A junction end diverges from the germline sequence, so it may reflect a read error. This chain uses TRBV25-1 with TRBJ2-7; 7 nucleotides agree with TRBD1. There are 13 residues in the CDR3. Germline assignment: CDR1 MGHDK and CDR2 SYGVNS. CDR3 nucleotide sequence: TGTGACAGCAGCGAGGGGGCGAGGGCCGAGCAGTACTTC. It encodes CDSSEGARAEQYF.

The gene calls are TRBV7-9 and TRBJ2-7; 8 bases fit TRBD1. J gave up 0 bases and V 4 bases, and 5 bases lay outside the gene matches. The CDR3 sequence is 15 residues long. Germline CDR1 SEHNR, CDR2 FQNEAQ (reference sequence). DNA of the CDR3: TGTGCCAGCAGCTCTAAAGACAGGGGCTCCTACGAGCAGTACTTC. Its protein product is CASSSKDRGSYEQYF.

This clonotype was seen repeatedly, ten times or more. The chain joins TRBV3-1 to TRBJ2-6; D gene uncertain. The CDR3 runs to 13 residues. Deletions cut 6 bases from V and 0 bases from J, with 3 bases between. CDR1 and CDR2 (germline): LGHDT, YNNKEL (reference sequence). CDR3 DNA: TGTGCCAGCAGGGACTCTGGGGCCAACGTCCTGACTTTC. As protein: CASRDSGANVLTF.

The V gene is TRBV20-1, the J gene TRBJ1-4; D is ambiguous. Germline CDR1 DFQATT, CDR2 SNEGSKA (reference sequence). The V end was cut by 5 bases, the J end by 7 bases, with 14 bases between. This CDR3 spans 13 amino acids. The DNA of the CDR3 is TGCAGTGCTGCGGGGTTGATGGGTGAAAAACTGTTTTTT. Translation: CSAAGLMGEKLFF.

The sample holds many counts of this clonotype. DNA for the CDR3: TGTGCCACCAGTGATCCAACAGGGGGCTATGAGCAGTTCTTC. This gives the protein CATSDPTGGYEQFF. V is TRBV24-1 and J is TRBJ2-1, with 9 positions matching TRBD1. The CDR3 runs to 14 residues. The germline V gene encodes CDR1 KGHDR and CDR2 SFDVKD. V was pared by 3 bases and J by 8 bases, with 4 bases of the junction left unmatched.

This clonotype showed up just a few times. The rearrangement links TRBV5-1 to TRBJ2-1; possibly TRBD1 for D (6 bases). Germline loops: CDR1 SGHRS, CDR2 YFSETQ. V was trimmed by 0 bases and J by 6 bases, leaving 13 bases between them. The length of the CDR3 is 15 residues. The CDR3 reads CASSLGQIGGNEQFF. CDR3 nucleotide sequence: TGCGCCAGCAGCTTGGGGCAGATAGGGGGCAATGAGCAGTTCTTC.

This clonotype was picked up a small number of times. V is TRBV5-1 and J is TRBJ2-5; no clear D gene. Trimming shortened V by 1 base and J by 4 bases, and 14 bases separated the two germline ends. The CDR3 loop spans 15 amino acids. In germline, CDR1 is SGHRS, CDR2 YFSETQ. CDR3 sequence (DNA): TGCGCCAGCAGCTTGTCCCGGAGTAGTGGAGAGACCCAGTACTTC. Translated, it gives CASSLSRSSGETQYF.